This T cell receptor beta chain was sequenced in a study of blood T cell repertoires in COVID-19 (dated by TCRdb to 2019 to 2021). Looking at the study overall: Samples from collaborators originated in the United States, Italy and Spain and spanned both the acute and convalescent phases of COVID-19. The material from the prospective study consisted of cDNA or gDNA derived from T cells, B-cell-depleted T cells, or PBMCs. Subjects who had been exposed to COVID-19, were actively infected with it, or had recovered from it provided the deeply sampled blood TCRbeta repertoires that made up the dataset. A freely available public database, intended as a resource for researchers studying the immune response to SARS-CoV-2, is where the repertoires were released. Samples were obtained from the ongoing ImmuneRACE study (first 160 participants) and from 950 to 1,500 subjects provided by 6 global collaborators. Sample metadata almost always included a de-identified subject ID, COVID-19 status, age in years and sex. Where HLA class I and class II types were available, the types were taken from metadata supplied by the sample provider, not from assay-based typing.

TCRbeta CDR3 regions were amplified from genomic DNA using the immunoSEQ Assay, a bias-controlled multiplex PCR. From the authors' description of their analysis: Within the assay, amplification of reference gene primers was used to estimate how many nucleated cells each sample contained. Sequence reads were collapsed and filtered to measure the absolute abundance of every unique TCRbeta CDR3 rearrangement. For each sample, productive Simpson clonality was calculated as the square root of Simpson's diversity index over productive rearrangements. TCRdb took this table from immuneACCESS and kept in-frame rearrangements with V and J called. Such tables lack part of the clones; where checked against another copy, unresolved V genes explain under half of the gap, and the rest is unexplained. V and J calls plus clone size are reproduced from that table; the DNA served to infer D and trimming. Here the sample has 150,000 to 200,000 clones; approximately 84% occur a single time. Under 3% of the sample belongs to the ten largest clones.

Collaborating institutions collected whole blood in K2EDTA tubes following their own protocols. For TCRbeta analysis, collaborator samples were shipped as frozen whole blood, as isolated PBMCs, or as DNA extracted from either sample type. Details on this clone: It lacks a known antigen. Qualities for individual bases were not recorded, and no much larger clone is one base off.

Broad study findings and their caveats: The amount of clinical and demographic metadata varied by source and participant and was provided uncurated.

Trimming at the junction amounts to 0 bases on V and 2 bases on J, and the germline ends lie 11 bases apart. The CDR3 runs 15 residues from the cysteine to the phenylalanine. Kept here is only the CDR3 DNA, which spans 45 bases and is read in frame from base 1. CDR1 SGHAT and CDR2 FQNNGV were looked up in the germline V gene. This sequence uses TRBV11-2 and TRBJ2-7; the D segment cannot be called with confidence. The TCR was taken from a human donor with acute or convalescent COVID-19. The donor label of this sample is uncertain. The material sequenced was peripheral blood. The CDR3 protein: CASSLEGQRPYEQYF. The bases read TGTGCCAGCAGCTTAGAAGGTCAGCGCCCCTACGAGCAGTACTTC.